This T cell receptor beta chain appears in the sequencing data of a study of tumor and adjacent non-tumor tissue in lung cancer. The template was RNA from unsorted bulk tissue. This non-tumor lung sample came from over 3 cm beyond the tumor edge. A modified ARM-PCR protocol with three rounds of nested PCR amplified TCRbeta. TCRdb re-derived calls from the multiplex PCR reads in MiXCR, one entry per CDR3 protein. Of some 73,000 distinct CDR3 sequences detected, roughly 80% appear once; the ten largest clones hold 51%. This CDR3 contains 15 residues. The germline gives CDR1 SQVTM, CDR2 ANQGSEA. Sequenced sample: distant non-tumor lung tissue. This receptor was obtained from a man aged 60 to 75 with non-small cell lung cancer. The rearrangement links TRBV29-1 to TRBJ2-1; TRBD2 matches at 7 bases. The CDR3 DNA sequence: TGCAGGGCCGAGGATGGGGTAGCGGGTTCCAATGAGCAGTTCTTC. It yields the protein CRAEDGVAGSNEQFF.